These 29 T cell receptor beta chains share one sample of origin, sequenced in a study of OX40 agonist ivuxolimab in advanced cancers. Library method: the immunoSEQ multiplex PCR assay. In its TCRdb copy, this immuneACCESS table keeps in-frame sequences only and misses some clones. Where compared with another copy, unresolved V genes explain less than half of these, and the others have no known cause. This sample has under 100,000 clones in its table, and roughly four fifths of those were observed once. 0.51% of the sample lies in the top ten. The sequencing here drew on CD4+ or CD8+ T cells sorted from blood, taken in a trial of the OX40 agonist ivuxolimab. Source of these receptors: an adult with an advanced solid tumor such as melanoma, head and neck, liver or kidney cancer.

The chain employs TRBV4-1 and TRBJ2-1; D not certain. This CDR3 has 16 residues. CDR1 is MGHRA and CDR2 is YSYEKL in the germline V gene. The V end was cut by 1 base, the J end by 4 bases, with 14 bases between. The CDR3 spells CASSQGRSLAYNEQFF. The CDR3 nucleotides read TGCGCCAGCAGCCAAGGACGGTCGCTTGCATACAATGAGCAGTTCTTC.

This sequence joins TRBV10-3 and TRBJ2-5; 10 nucleotides line up with TRBD1. CDR3 size: 15 residues. Germline V gene data show CDR1 as ENHRY and CDR2 as SYGVKD. J lost 3 bases, V lost 4 bases, and 5 bases had no gene match. The CDR3 coding sequence is TGTGCCATCAGTGCCCCCGGGACAGGGGAAGAGACCCAGTACTTC. Translating gives CAISAPGTGEETQYF.

This chain links TRBV19 with TRBJ1-2; no firm D call. The CDR3 spans 14 residues. Germline V CDR1 and CDR2: LNHDA, SQIVND (reference sequence). V was pared by 7 bases and J by 5 bases, with 17 bases between. In DNA form, the CDR3 reads TGTGCCAGTACCGACCCCGGTCGTTCTTATGGCTACACCTTC. Its protein product is CASTDPGRSYGYTF.

The chain uses TRBV4-3 and TRBJ2-1; 8 bases fit TRBD1. The CDR3 extends over 15 amino acids. V lost 3 bases, J lost 1 base, and 2 bases stayed unmatched. Germline V CDR1 and CDR2: LGHNA, YSLEER. The CDR3 sequence is CASSHGQGSYNEQFF. In DNA, the CDR3 is TGCGCCAGCAGCCATGGACAGGGTTCCTACAATGAGCAGTTCTTC.

This chain connects TRBV28 to TRBJ1-6, with D unclear. This CDR3 spans 16 amino acids. Germline V gives CDR1 MDHEN, CDR2 SYDVKM. V dropped 2 bases and J dropped 0 bases, with 8 bases sitting between them. This CDR3 is CASSLLQSSYNSPLHF. The CDR3 DNA is TGTGCCAGCAGTTTACTCCAGAGCTCCTATAATTCACCCCTCCACTTT.

This chain uses TRBV2 with TRBJ2-6, with D possibly TRBD1 on 6 matching bases. Trimming took off 8 bases at V and 0 bases at J, with 14 bases between the two ends. Per the germline V gene, CDR1 is SNHLY and CDR2 is FYNNEI. This CDR3 region has 16 residues. Here the CDR3 DNA reads TGTGCCAGCCGAGGACAGCTTAGCTCTGGGGCCAACGTCCTGACTTTC. Protein sequence: CASRGQLSSGANVLTF.

This chain links TRBV4-1 with TRBJ2-2; 11 nucleotides agree with TRBD2. The CDR3 covers 17 residues. The V and J ends lost 3 bases and 2 bases, in that order; junction bases with no gene match: 5. CDR1 is MGHRA and CDR2 is YSYEKL in the germline V gene. The DNA for the CDR3 is TGCGCCAGCAGCCACGGAGGGACTAGCGGTAACACCGGGGAGCTGTTTTTT. Translation gives CASSHGGTSGNTGELFF.

The J gene is TRBJ2-5, the V gene TRBV7-8; 10 bases are a match to TRBD2. V was clipped by 10 bases and J by 2 bases; unmatched bases: 19. Germline CDR1 reads SGHVS; CDR2 reads FQNEAQ. The CDR3 runs 18 residues. CDR3 amino acids: CATASGTSAVPLQETQYF. CDR3 nucleotides: TGTGCCACCGCATCCGGGACTAGCGCCGTCCCCTTACAAGAGACCCAGTACTTC. The whole variable domain, remainder taken from reference TRBV7-8 and TRBJ2-5, is GAGVSQSPRYKVAKRGQDVALRCDPISGHVSLFWYQQALGQGPEFLTYFQNEAQLDKSGLPSDRFFAERPEGSVSTLKIQRTQQEDSAVYLCATASGTSAVPLQETQYFGPGTRLLVL.

This rearrangement joins TRBV9 to TRBJ1-4; the D gene is possibly TRBD1 (5 bases). The germline V gene encodes CDR1 SGDLS and CDR2 YYNGEE. The CDR3 spans 15 residues. Trimming removed 2 bases from V and 7 bases from J, with 15 bases in between. CDR3 region: CASSVTGRRGEKLFF. The CDR3 coding sequence is TGTGCCAGCAGCGTTACAGGTCGGCGGGGTGAAAAACTGTTTTTT.

The chain is built from TRBV18 and TRBJ1-1; 7 nucleotides line up with TRBD1. V gave up 3 bases and J gave up 1 base; unmatched junction bases: 2. The germline V gene has CDR1 KGHSH and CDR2 LQKENI. This CDR3 is 14 amino acids long. In nucleotides, the CDR3 is TGTGCCAGCTCACCGGGACAGACGAACACTGAAGCTTTCTTT. The encoded protein is CASSPGQTNTEAFF.

CDR3 coding DNA: TGTGCCAGCTCTCCTACTACAGGGTGGTATGGCTACACCTTC. Amino acids: CASSPTTGWYGYTF. The chain recombines TRBV18 with TRBJ1-2; D perhaps matches TRBD1 (6 bases). Deletions cut 6 bases from V and 5 bases from J, with 16 bases between. The germline gives CDR1 KGHSH, CDR2 LQKENI. This CDR3 is built from 14 residues.

The chain links TRBV9 to TRBJ1-3, with no clear D. Germline-derived CDR1 and CDR2 are SGDLS and YYNGEE. This CDR3 contains 15 residues. V dropped 0 bases and J dropped 8 bases, with 15 bases sitting between them. The CDR3 DNA reads TGTGCCAGCAGCGTAGGAGCCAATAGTAAGGACACCATATATTTT. The encoded protein is CASSVGANSKDTIYF.

This chain connects TRBV5-1 to TRBJ1-1, with a weak D call TRBD1 (6 bases). This CDR3 region has 15 residues. V was shortened by 5 bases and J by 1 base, with 15 bases between the two germline ends. The V gene's germline CDR1 is SGHRS and CDR2 YFSETQ. The CDR3 DNA sequence: TGCGCCAGCAGGGGGGGGCTGGAGAGGAACACTGAAGCTTTCTTT. Encoded protein: CASRGGLERNTEAFF. Based on the CDR3 plus reference TRBV5-1 and TRBJ1-1, the full variable domain is KAGVTQTPRYLIKTRGQQVTLSCSPISGHRSVSWYQQTPGQGLQFLFEYFSETQRNKGNFPGRFSGRQFSNSRSEMNVSTLELGDSALYLCASRGGLERNTEAFFGQGTRLTVV.

V gene TRBV5-1 combines with J gene TRBJ2-1; tentative D call: TRBD1 (5 bases). CDR1 is SGHRS, CDR2 YFSETQ, per germline. This CDR3 contains 14 residues. The V and J ends lost 0 bases and 7 bases respectively, with 11 bases between them. CDR3 nucleotide sequence: TGCGCCAGCAGCTTGGAACAGGCTGGGAATGAGCAGTTCTTC. Translation: CASSLEQAGNEQFF.

The chain uses TRBV7-8 and TRBJ1-4, with TRBD1 as a possible D gene (5 bases). The CDR3 is 17 amino acids. V lost 3 bases and J lost 0, with 14 bases in between. Germline assignment: CDR1 SGHVS and CDR2 FQNEAQ. The CDR3 here is CASSFSKAGPTNEKLFF. The CDR3 DNA reads TGTGCCAGCAGCTTTAGTAAGGCAGGGCCAACTAATGAAAAACTGTTTTTT.

This chain connects TRBV12-5 to TRBJ1-1; weak D call: TRBD1 (6 bases). The CDR3 has 14 residues. Between the trimmed V and J ends, which lost 6 bases and 7 bases, there was a span of 18 bases. The germline CDR1 and CDR2 sequences are LGHNT and FRNRAP. The CDR3 region has the DNA TGTGCTAGTGGACCCTCGGGGGGCCCGGGTGAAGCTTTCTTT. Its protein is CASGPSGGPGEAFF.

V usage is TRBV9 and J usage is TRBJ2-2; 7 nucleotides align to TRBD2. V trimming: 4 bases; J trimming: 1 base; junction bases outside the gene matches: 13. Germline V gene sequence: CDR1 SGDLS, CDR2 YYNGEE. The CDR3 runs to 18 residues. CDR3 nucleotides: TGTGCCAGCAGCCGGGAGAGGGAAGGCGGGAGGAACACCGGGGAGCTGTTTTTT. Its protein product is CASSREREGGRNTGELFF.

The chain uses TRBV28 and TRBJ2-1; possible D gene TRBD1, 5 bases. Trimming took off 3 bases at V and 0 bases at J, with 6 bases between the two ends. CDR3 length: 14 amino acids. In germline, CDR1 is MDHEN, CDR2 SYDVKM. The CDR3 loop is CASSFRDSYNEQFF. The CDR3 nucleotides are TGTGCCAGCAGTTTCAGGGACTCCTACAATGAGCAGTTCTTC.

In its sample, this clone was seen a few times. This rearrangement joins TRBV6-4 to TRBJ2-7, with 8 bases fitting TRBD1. CDR1 MRHNA and CDR2 SNTAGT come from the germline V gene. Trimming removed 10 bases from V and 4 bases from J; junction bases left unmatched: 9. The CDR3 runs to 13 residues. The CDR3 reads CANPGQGRYEQYF. CDR3 nucleotide sequence: TGTGCCAACCCCGGACAGGGAAGGTACGAGCAGTACTTC.

This clone has at least ten counts. This chain connects TRBV7-8 to TRBJ1-5; 9 bases are a match to TRBD1. The germline gives CDR1 SGHVS, CDR2 FQNEAQ. The CDR3 extends over 14 amino acids. V was clipped by 4 bases and J by 3 bases; unmatched bases: 1. The DNA for the CDR3 is TGTGCCAGCAGCTGGGACAGGGACAATCAGCCCCAGCATTTT. Translation: CASSWDRDNQPQHF. The full variable domain, with the rest looked up from reference TRBV7-8 and TRBJ1-5, is GAGVSQSPRYKVAKRGQDVALRCDPISGHVSLFWYQQALGQGPEFLTYFQNEAQLDKSGLPSDRFFAERPEGSVSTLKIQRTQQEDSAVYLCASSWDRDNQPQHFGDGTRLSIL.

The V gene is TRBV5-4, the J gene TRBJ2-7; possible D gene TRBD1, 6 bases. Trimming took off 0 bases at V and 6 bases at J, with 16 bases between the two ends. This CDR3 spans 15 amino acids. The germline V gene has CDR1 SGHNT and CDR2 YYREEE (reference sequence). The CDR3 DNA follows: TGTGCCAGCAGCTTGGCAGGGCAGGGGCGGCGCGAGCAGTACTTC. As protein: CASSLAGQGRREQYF.

A single count supports this clone. The rearrangement uses TRBV28 and TRBJ1-2, with unresolved D. Germline CDR1 reads MDHEN; CDR2 reads SYDVKM. This CDR3 has 15 amino acids. Trimming removed 0 bases from V and 0 bases from J, with 8 bases in between. The CDR3: CASSLWSSTNYGYTF. As DNA, the CDR3 is TGTGCCAGCAGTTTATGGAGTAGTACTAACTATGGCTACACCTTC.

This chain links TRBV5-4 with TRBJ1-1, with 8 nucleotides matching TRBD1. Germline V gene sequence: CDR1 SGHNT, CDR2 YYREEE (reference sequence). Trimming removed 0 bases from V and 0 bases from J; junction bases left unmatched: 4. The CDR3 contains 16 residues. Here the CDR3 reads CASSLGQGRMNTEAFF. For the CDR3, the DNA is TGTGCCAGCAGCTTGGGACAGGGGAGGATGAACACTGAAGCTTTCTTT.

The V gene is TRBV11-2, the J gene TRBJ2-5; TRBD1 agrees at 10 bases. J was trimmed by 4 bases and V by 6 bases; bases with no gene match: 8. The CDR3 has 15 amino acids. Looked up from germline, CDR1 is SGHAT and CDR2 is FQNNGV. CDR3 coding DNA: TGTGCCAGCAGACCTCCAGGGACAGGGGTAGAGACCCAGTACTTC. Its protein is CASRPPGTGVETQYF.

The gene calls are TRBV6-5 and TRBJ2-3, with 10 bases identical to TRBD2. The trim removed 6 bases at V and 6 bases at J, leaving 9 bases unmatched. This CDR3 region has 15 residues. Germline loops: CDR1 MNHEY, CDR2 SVGAGI. The CDR3 DNA is TGTGCCAGCAGAGGGTGGCTAGCGGGAGTCGATACGCAGTATTTT. Amino acids: CASRGWLAGVDTQYF.

The V gene is TRBV5-8, the J gene TRBJ1-4, with D possibly matching TRBD1 (6 bases). Trimming stripped 4 bases from V and 4 bases from J, with 8 bases between. Germline CDR1 SGHTS, CDR2 YDEGEE. The CDR3 sequence is 13 residues long. The DNA of the CDR3 is TGTGCCAGCAGCGACAGGAGTAATGAAAAACTGTTTTTT. Its protein is CASSDRSNEKLFF. The variable domain in full, completed from reference TRBV5-8 and TRBJ1-4, reads EAGVTQSPTHLIKTRGQQATLRCSPISGHTSVYWYQQALGLGLQFLLWYDEGEERNRGNFPPRFSGRQFPNYSSELNVNALELEDSALYLCASSDRSNEKLFFGSGTQLSVL.

The chain uses TRBV6-4 and TRBJ2-3; 8 nucleotides match TRBD2. Germline values: CDR1 MRHNA, CDR2 SNTAGT. V shed 2 bases, J shed 4 bases, and the junction held 8 bases outside the gene matches. CDR3 length: 16 residues. CDR3 in amino acids: CASSDLIGGAPDTQYF. CDR3 DNA sequence: TGTGCCAGCAGTGACCTTATCGGGGGGGCTCCAGATACGCAGTATTTT.

The chain carries TRBV7-2 and TRBJ2-3; D gene uncertain. The germline CDR1 and CDR2 sequences are SGHTA and FQGNSA. CDR3 length: 13 residues. Trimming pared 1 base from V and 4 bases from J, leaving 6 bases between. Written as DNA, the CDR3 is TGTGCCAGCAGCTTAGGGGTTCCAGATACGCAGTATTTT. Protein: CASSLGVPDTQYF.

CDR3 protein: CASSLNRNQPQHF. The CDR3 DNA follows: TGTGCCAGCAGCTTAAATAGGAATCAGCCCCAGCATTTT. This chain links TRBV11-1 with TRBJ1-5, with D unclear. The CDR3 is 13 residues long. V was clipped by 2 bases and J by 4 bases, with 6 bases between them. Per germline, CDR1 SGHAT and CDR2 FQDESV (reference sequence).